The 22 T cell receptor beta chains below all came from one sample that was sequenced in a study of early T cells in non-severe SARS-CoV-2 infection. MiXCR, run by TCRdb on the 5' RACE reads, gives a single entry per CDR3 protein. The sample holds roughly 100,000 distinct CDR3 sequences, around 13% seen once. The sequencing sample was made of whole blood. The source of these receptors is an adult who was a healthcare worker with PCR-confirmed SARS-CoV-2 infection or an uninfected control (not recorded which).

The genes are TRBV20-1 and TRBJ1-2; possibly TRBD1 for D (5 bases). The CDR3 covers 16 residues. Trimming took 4 bases from V and 8 from J, leaving 26 bases between them. CDR1 and CDR2 (germline): DFQATT, SNEGSKA (reference sequence). CDR3 nucleotides: TGCAGTGCTACCAAGGCGTCGGACACGCTTTTTAGGGGCTACACCTTC. It yields the protein CSATKASDTLFRGYTF.

This clonotype turned up a few times. The gene calls are TRBV12-3 or TRBV12-4 and TRBJ1-3; D perhaps matches TRBD1 (5 bases). Deletions cut 4 bases from V and 7 bases from J, with 11 bases between. The CDR3 contains 13 residues. The CDR3 DNA is TGTGCCAGCAGTTCGAGGGGCCTCAACACCATATATTTT. Translated: CASSSRGLNTIYF.

V is TRBV29-1 and J is TRBJ2-1, with TRBD2 matching 9 bases. Per germline, CDR1 SQVTM and CDR2 ANQGSEA. This CDR3 has 13 residues. The J segment lost 4 bases and the V segment lost 3 bases, leaving 1 base of the junction unmatched. CDR3 loop: CSVERGGYNEQFF. The CDR3 DNA reads TGCAGCGTTGAGCGGGGGGGATACAATGAGCAGTTCTTC.

The chain has TRBV4-2 and TRBJ2-7; TRBD1 agrees at 7 bases. The CDR3 runs to 15 residues. V shed 1 base, J shed 4 bases, and the junction held 7 bases outside the gene matches. Germline V CDR1 and CDR2: LGHNA, YNFKEQ. The CDR3 DNA is TGTGCCAGCAGCCAAGCTAGGGGGCACCTGTACGAGCAGTACTTC. It codes for CASSQARGHLYEQYF.

The chain couples TRBV4-1 to TRBJ2-1; 11 bases are shared with TRBD2. V was pared by 6 bases and J by 7 bases, with 11 bases of the junction left unmatched. CDR3 length: 16 amino acids. CDR1 is MGHRA, CDR2 YSYEKL, per germline. CDR3 protein: CASRIIAGGPRNEQFF. The CDR3 region has the DNA TGCGCCAGCAGAATTATAGCGGGAGGGCCCCGGAATGAGCAGTTCTTC.

Comments on this clonotype: The junction departs from the called germline gene at one end, perhaps through a read error. This chain joins TRBV15 and TRBJ1-3; 9 nucleotides agree with TRBD1. CDR3 length: 16 amino acids. CDR1 is LNHNV and CDR2 is YYDKDF in the germline V gene (reference sequence). The CDR3 nucleotides read TGTGCCACCAGCGGAGACAGGGGGATCTCTGGAAACACCATATATTTT. It is translated as CATSGDRGISGNTIYF.

This rearrangement joins TRBV28 to TRBJ1-5; tentatively, D is TRBD1 (6 bases). The V end lost 3 bases, the J end lost 3 bases, and 18 bases lay between the germline ends. This CDR3 region has 17 residues. Germline-derived CDR1 and CDR2 are MDHEN and SYDVKM. The CDR3 nucleotides are TGTGCCAGCAGTTTCATCCAGGGAGGGGGAAACAATCAGCCCCAGCATTTT. Translation gives CASSFIQGGGNNQPQHF.

At least ten counts were recorded for this clonotype. V and J are TRBV13 and TRBJ2-7; 7 bases line up with TRBD1. The germline CDR1 and CDR2 sequences are PRHDT and FYEKMQ (reference sequence). With 5 bases clipped from V and 1 base from J, the junction kept 8 bases outside the gene matches. CDR3 length equals 15 residues. CDR3 DNA: TGTGCCAGCAGCATCAGAGGACAGGTATCCTACGAGCAGTACTTC. Its protein is CASSIRGQVSYEQYF.

The sample holds many counts of this clonotype. The V gene is TRBV5-4, the J gene TRBJ2-3, with 7 bases aligning to TRBD2. Germline CDR1 reads SGHNT; CDR2 reads YYREEE (reference sequence). The CDR3 extends over 15 amino acids. The ends lost 2 bases at V and 2 bases at J; junction bases unmatched: 5. The CDR3 loop reads CASSLKRDYTDTQYF. As DNA, the CDR3 is TGTGCCAGCAGCTTAAAGCGGGACTACACAGATACGCAGTATTTT.

The chain joins TRBV18 to TRBJ2-5; 8 bases are shared with TRBD2. The CDR3 covers 18 residues. V shed 3 bases, J shed 3 bases, and the junction held 15 bases outside the gene matches. The V gene's germline CDR1 is KGHSH and CDR2 LQKENI. Here the CDR3 DNA reads TGTGCCAGCTCACCCTTGACTAGCGAGCAAGAGGGGGAAGAGACCCAGTACTTC. Amino acid sequence: CASSPLTSEQEGEETQYF.

This sequence joins TRBV12-3 or TRBV12-4 and TRBJ2-7; no definite D call. The CDR3 length is 13 residues. Trimming took off 6 bases at V and 6 bases at J, with 15 bases between the two ends. CDR3 sequence (DNA): TGTGCCAGCAGCTCCGATCTCTGGAGCGAGCAGTACTTC. Amino acid sequence: CASSSDLWSEQYF.

The chain carries TRBV4-1 and TRBJ2-7; D not resolved. This CDR3 region has 13 residues. CDR1 is MGHRA, CDR2 YSYEKL, per germline. The V gene lost 0 bases and the J gene lost 9 bases, with 12 bases spanning the gap. The chain's CDR3 is CASSQENGLGQYF. CDR3 nucleotides: TGCGCCAGCAGCCAAGAGAACGGTCTCGGGCAGTACTTC.

This clonotype occurred many times. This rearrangement joins TRBV20-1 to TRBJ2-7; 9 nucleotides line up with TRBD2. The CDR3 runs 14 residues. Trimming took 6 bases from V and 5 from J; bases not matched to a gene: 11. Germline-derived CDR1 and CDR2 are DFQATT and SNEGSKA (reference sequence). In nucleotides, the CDR3 is TGCAGTGCAACGGGACTAGCAGGTAAAGACGAGCAGTACTTC. Its translation is CSATGLAGKDEQYF.

Written as DNA, the CDR3 is TGTGCCAGCAACAGGGGTATCACCGGGGAGCTGTTTTTT. Translation: CASNRGITGELFF. The chain employs TRBV2 and TRBJ2-2, with 7 positions matching TRBD1. CDR3 length equals 13 residues. Germline V gives CDR1 SNHLY, CDR2 FYNNEI. V shed 7 bases, J shed 4 bases, and the junction held 3 bases outside the gene matches.

This clonotype was detected ten times or more. J is TRBJ1-2 and V is TRBV6-1; D ambiguous. Germline lookup yields CDR1 MNHNS and CDR2 SASEGT. Trimming removed 3 bases from V and 2 bases from J, with 13 bases in between. The CDR3 sequence is 15 residues long. The CDR3 spells CASSEFLTDNYGYTF. In DNA, the CDR3 is TGTGCCAGCAGTGAGTTCTTGACGGACAACTATGGCTACACCTTC.

V and J are TRBV28 and TRBJ2-7; 7 bases are a match to TRBD1. V dropped 5 bases and J dropped 3; count of bases not matched to a gene: 10. This CDR3 is built from 15 residues. Germline-derived CDR1 and CDR2 are MDHEN and SYDVKM. The CDR3 region is CASSPPGGVNYEQYF. The CDR3 DNA sequence: TGTGCCAGCAGTCCTCCAGGGGGAGTGAACTACGAGCAGTACTTC.

Many counts were recorded for this clonotype. The chain couples TRBV28 to TRBJ1-5; 8 nucleotides agree with TRBD1. The ends lost 4 bases at V and 1 base at J; junction bases unmatched: 15. The CDR3 consists of 19 residues. Germline loops: CDR1 MDHEN, CDR2 SYDVKM. The CDR3 DNA follows: TGTGCCAGCAGTTCTCCACCTCGGACAGGGAGGGGGAGCAATCAGCCCCAGCATTTT. Protein product: CASSSPPRTGRGSNQPQHF.

This sequence joins TRBV6-6 and TRBJ1-4; D is undetermined. Between the trimmed V and J ends, which lost 6 bases and 7 bases, there was a span of 21 bases. This CDR3 region has 16 residues. Germline V lookup: CDR1 MNHNY, CDR2 SVGAGI (reference sequence). CDR3 DNA: TGTGCCAGCAGGACCCACAGAGCGGTAACGAGTGAAAAACTGTTTTTT. Its translation: CASRTHRAVTSEKLFF.

This chain joins TRBV20-1 and TRBJ2-3; D uncertain. The germline V and J ends were trimmed by 0 bases and 2 bases, with 12 bases remaining between them. Germline CDR1 reads DFQATT; CDR2 reads SNEGSKA (reference sequence). The CDR3 loop spans 15 amino acids. This CDR3 is CSARDIGDLTDTQYF. CDR3 DNA: TGCAGTGCTAGAGATATAGGAGACCTCACAGATACGCAGTATTTT.

Comments on this clonotype: One base away lies a much larger clone, so this may be a sequencing read error. The V gene is TRBV4-3, the J gene TRBJ2-1, with D unresolved. Germline values: CDR1 LGHNA, CDR2 YSLEER. The V end was cut by 0 bases, the J end by 12 bases, with 15 bases between. The CDR3 length is 14 residues. The CDR3 DNA sequence: TGCGCCAGCAGCCAAGAGAGGCATGGCTATGTGCAGTTCTTC. Encoded protein: CASSQERHGYVQFF.

This clonotype was picked up many times. The rearrangement uses TRBV27 and TRBJ1-2, with TRBD1 matching 8 bases. This CDR3 comprises 13 residues. Germline lookup yields CDR1 MNHEY and CDR2 SMNVEV (reference sequence). J was trimmed by 7 bases and V by 5 bases; bases with no gene match: 6. CDR3 region: CASSLGQGIGYTF. The CDR3 nucleotides are TGTGCCAGCAGTCTAGGACAGGGCATTGGCTACACCTTC.

The chain links TRBV27 to TRBJ2-7; 12 bases are a match to TRBD2. In germline, CDR1 is MNHEY, CDR2 SMNVEV (reference sequence). V was clipped by 6 bases and J by 3 bases; unmatched bases: 3. CDR3 size: 14 residues. CDR3 DNA sequence: TGTGCCAGCAGCGCACTAGCGGGAGGCTACGAGCAGTACTTC. Encoded protein: CASSALAGGYEQYF.